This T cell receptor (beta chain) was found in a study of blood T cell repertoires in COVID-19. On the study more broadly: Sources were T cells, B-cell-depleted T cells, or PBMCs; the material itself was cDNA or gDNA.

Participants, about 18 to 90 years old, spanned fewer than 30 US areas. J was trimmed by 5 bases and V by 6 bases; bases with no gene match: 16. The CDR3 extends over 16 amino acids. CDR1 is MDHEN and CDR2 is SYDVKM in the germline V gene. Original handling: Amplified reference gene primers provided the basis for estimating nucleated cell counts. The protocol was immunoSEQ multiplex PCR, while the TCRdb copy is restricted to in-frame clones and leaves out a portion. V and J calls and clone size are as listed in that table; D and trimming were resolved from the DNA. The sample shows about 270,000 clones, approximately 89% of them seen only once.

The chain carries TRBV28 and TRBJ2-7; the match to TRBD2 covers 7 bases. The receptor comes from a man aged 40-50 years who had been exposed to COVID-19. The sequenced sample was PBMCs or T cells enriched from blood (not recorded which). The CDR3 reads CASSRLLAGVPHEQYF. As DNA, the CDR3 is TGTGCCAGCAGCCGCCTTCTGGCGGGAGTTCCCCACGAGCAGTACTTC.